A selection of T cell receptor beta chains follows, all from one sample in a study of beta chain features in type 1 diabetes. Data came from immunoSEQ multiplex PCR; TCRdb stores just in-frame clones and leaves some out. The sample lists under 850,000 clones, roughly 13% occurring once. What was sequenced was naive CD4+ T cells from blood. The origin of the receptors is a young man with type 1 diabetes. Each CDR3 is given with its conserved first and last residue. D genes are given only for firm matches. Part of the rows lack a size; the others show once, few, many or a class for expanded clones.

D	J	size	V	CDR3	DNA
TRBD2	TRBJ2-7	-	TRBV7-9	CAPPGGPAYEQYF	TGTGCCCCACCGGGGGGGCCCGCCTACGAGCAGTACTTC
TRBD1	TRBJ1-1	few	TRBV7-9	CASSFGQGDTEAFF	TGTGCCAGCAGCTTCGGGCAGGGGGACACTGAAGCTTTCTTT
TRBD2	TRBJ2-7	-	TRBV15	CATSRDVTSGDQQYF	TGTGCCACCAGCAGAGATGTCACTAGCGGGGACCAGCAGTACTTC
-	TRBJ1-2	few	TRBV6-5	CASSPKADYYGYTF	TGTGCCAGCAGTCCAAAGGCGGACTACTATGGCTACACCTTC
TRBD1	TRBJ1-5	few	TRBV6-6	CASGTASNQPQHF	TGTGCCAGCGGGACAGCTAGCAATCAGCCCCAGCATTTT
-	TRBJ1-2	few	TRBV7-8	CASSLVASSYGYTF	TGTGCCAGCAGCTTAGTGGCCTCTTCCTATGGCTACACCTTC
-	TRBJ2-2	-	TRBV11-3	CASSQLRGQGTGELFF	TGTGCCAGCAGCCAGCTGCGGGGCCAAGGCACCGGGGAGCTGTTTTTT
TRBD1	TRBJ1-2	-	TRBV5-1	CASSSGTDGYTF	TGCGCCAGCAGTTCCGGGACAGATGGCTACACCTTC
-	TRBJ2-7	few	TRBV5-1	CASSSGQTRSSYEQYF	TGCGCCAGCAGCTCAGGACAGACCCGGAGCTCCTACGAGCAGTACTTC
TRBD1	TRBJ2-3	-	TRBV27	CASSETGLSTDTQYF	TGTGCCAGCAGTGAGACAGGGCTTAGCACAGATACGCAGTATTTT
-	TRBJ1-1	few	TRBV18	CASSPLDGADTEAFF	TGTGCCAGCTCACCTCTCGACGGGGCGGACACTGAAGCTTTCTTT
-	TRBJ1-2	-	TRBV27	CASSPDPLTINYGYTF	TGTGCCAGCAGTCCAGACCCACTCACAATTAACTATGGCTACACCTTC
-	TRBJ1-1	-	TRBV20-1	CSARVNTEAFF	TGCAGTGCTAGGGTGAACACTGAAGCTTTCTTT
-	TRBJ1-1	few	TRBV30	CAWSLAGNSAFF	TGTGCCTGGAGTTTAGCCGGGAATTCAGCTTTCTTT
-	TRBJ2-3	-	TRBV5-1	CASSLATPRTDTQYF	TGCGCCAGCAGCTTAGCGACACCGCGCACAGATACGCAGTATTTT
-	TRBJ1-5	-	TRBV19	CASTAEALYSNQPQHF	TGTGCCAGTACCGCCGAGGCGCTTTATAGCAATCAGCCCCAGCATTTT
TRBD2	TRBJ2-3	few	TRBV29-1	CSVDQRGATRTQYF	TGCAGCGTTGACCAGCGGGGAGCCACGCGTACGCAGTATTTT
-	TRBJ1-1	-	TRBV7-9	CASSFGPAQNTEAFF	TGTGCCAGCAGCTTCGGGCCAGCCCAGAACACTGAAGCTTTCTTT
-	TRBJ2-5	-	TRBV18	CASSPPVRETQYF	TGTGCCAGCTCACCACCGGTACGGGAGACCCAGTACTTC
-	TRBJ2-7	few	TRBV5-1	CASSLAAFYEQYF	TGCGCCAGCAGCTTGGCAGCTTTCTACGAGCAGTACTTC
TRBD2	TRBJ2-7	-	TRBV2	CASSEAPDGGSAQYF	TGTGCCAGCAGTGAAGCGCCCGACGGGGGGTCGGCGCAGTACTTC
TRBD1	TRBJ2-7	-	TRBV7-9	CASSLMGGQGSWEQYF	TGTGCCAGCAGCTTAATGGGGGGACAGGGAAGTTGGGAGCAGTACTTC
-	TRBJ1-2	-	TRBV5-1	CASSFLGEGNYGYTF	TGCGCCAGCAGTTTCCTGGGGGAGGGAAACTATGGCTACACCTTC
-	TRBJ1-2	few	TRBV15	CATSRDLGGYTF	TGTGCCACCAGCAGAGATCTGGGGGGCTACACCTTC
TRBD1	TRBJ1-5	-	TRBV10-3	CAIRPEQGDQPQHF	TGTGCCATCAGGCCGGAGCAGGGGGATCAGCCCCAGCATTTT
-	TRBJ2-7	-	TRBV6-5	CASSYRTGDEQYF	TGTGCCAGCAGTTACCGTACGGGGGACGAGCAGTACTTC
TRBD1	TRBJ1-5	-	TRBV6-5	CASRSSPGGSQPQHF	TGTGCCAGCAGATCATCCCCAGGGGGGAGTCAGCCCCAGCATTTT
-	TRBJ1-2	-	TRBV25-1	CASSDVGLRGYTF	TGTGCCAGCAGTGACGTGGGGTTAAGGGGCTACACCTTC
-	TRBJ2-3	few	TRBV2	CASIVREYTDTQYF	TGTGCCAGCATTGTCAGGGAATACACAGATACGCAGTATTTT
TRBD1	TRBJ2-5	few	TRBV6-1	CASTPGQAKETQYF	TGTGCCAGCACCCCTGGACAGGCGAAAGAGACCCAGTACTTC
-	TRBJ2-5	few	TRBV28	CASSFGSEETQYF	TGTGCCAGCAGTTTTGGTTCAGAAGAGACCCAGTACTTC
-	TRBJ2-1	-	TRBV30	CAWSPYNEQFF	TGTGCCTGGAGCCCCTACAATGAGCAGTTCTTC
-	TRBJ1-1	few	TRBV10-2	CASSGARGEGAFF	TGCGCCAGCAGTGGAGCGCGGGGGGAGGGAGCTTTCTTT
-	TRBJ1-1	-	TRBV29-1	CSVRGGRPPMNTEAFF	TGCAGCGTGAGGGGGGGTCGGCCCCCTATGAACACTGAAGCTTTCTTT
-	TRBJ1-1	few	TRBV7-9	CASSFQSTTEAFF	TGTGCCAGCAGCTTTCAGAGTACCACTGAAGCTTTCTTT
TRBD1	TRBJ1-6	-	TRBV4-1	CASRSPGQGRSPLHF	TGCGCCAGCAGATCGCCGGGACAGGGTCGTTCACCCCTCCACTTT
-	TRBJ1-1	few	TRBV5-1	CASSPGGGRTEAFF	TGCGCCAGCAGCCCCGGCGGGGGCCGGACTGAAGCTTTCTTT
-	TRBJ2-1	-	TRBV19	CASSIVQNEQFF	TGTGCCAGTAGTATTGTCCAGAATGAGCAGTTCTTC
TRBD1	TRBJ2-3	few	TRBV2	CASPRDRAPDTQYF	TGTGCCAGCCCTAGGGACAGAGCCCCGGATACGCAGTATTTT
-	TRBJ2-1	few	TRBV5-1	CASSLDGGYYNEQFF	TGCGCCAGCAGCTTGGATGGCGGGTACTACAATGAGCAGTTCTTC
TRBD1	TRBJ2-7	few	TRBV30	CAWSVTGGYEQYF	TGTGCCTGGAGTGTGACAGGGGGCTACGAGCAGTACTTC
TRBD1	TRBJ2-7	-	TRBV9	CASSRGQGHSYEQYF	TGTGCCAGCAGCCGAGGACAGGGGCACAGCTACGAGCAGTACTTC
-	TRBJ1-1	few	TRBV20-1	CSASRSTEAFF	TGCAGTGCCTCGAGGTCAACTGAAGCTTTCTTT
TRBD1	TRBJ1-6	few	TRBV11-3	CASTEDRVNSPLHF	TGTGCCAGCACCGAGGACAGGGTAAATTCACCCCTCCACTTT
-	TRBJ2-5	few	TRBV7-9	CASSGGLAVLQETQYF	TGTGCCAGCAGCGGAGGGTTAGCGGTTTTACAAGAGACCCAGTACTTC
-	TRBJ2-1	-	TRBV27	CASTDDRYNEQFF	TGTGCCAGCACCGACGACAGATACAATGAGCAGTTCTTC
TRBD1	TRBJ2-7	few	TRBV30	CARGRTGDSYEQYF	TGTGCCCGCGGACGGACAGGGGACTCCTACGAGCAGTACTTC
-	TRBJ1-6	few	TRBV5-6	CASSLWQWNSPLHF	TGTGCCAGCAGCTTGTGGCAGTGGAATTCACCCCTCCACTTT
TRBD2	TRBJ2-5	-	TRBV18	CASLGTSTETQYF	TGTGCCAGCCTCGGGACTAGCACAGAGACCCAGTACTTC
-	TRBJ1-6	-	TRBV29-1	CSVATGGGAPLHF	TGCAGCGTTGCAACGGGCGGGGGAGCACCCCTCCACTTT
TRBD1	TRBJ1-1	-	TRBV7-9	CASSFRTGGEDTEAFF	TGTGCCAGCAGCTTCAGGACAGGGGGCGAGGACACTGAAGCTTTCTTT
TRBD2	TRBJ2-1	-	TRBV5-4	CAGAKGEGYNEQFF	TGTGCCGGGGCGAAAGGGGAGGGCTACAATGAGCAGTTCTTC
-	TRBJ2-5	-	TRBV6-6	CASTPQVVETQYF	TGTGCCAGCACCCCTCAAGTGGTGGAGACCCAGTACTTC